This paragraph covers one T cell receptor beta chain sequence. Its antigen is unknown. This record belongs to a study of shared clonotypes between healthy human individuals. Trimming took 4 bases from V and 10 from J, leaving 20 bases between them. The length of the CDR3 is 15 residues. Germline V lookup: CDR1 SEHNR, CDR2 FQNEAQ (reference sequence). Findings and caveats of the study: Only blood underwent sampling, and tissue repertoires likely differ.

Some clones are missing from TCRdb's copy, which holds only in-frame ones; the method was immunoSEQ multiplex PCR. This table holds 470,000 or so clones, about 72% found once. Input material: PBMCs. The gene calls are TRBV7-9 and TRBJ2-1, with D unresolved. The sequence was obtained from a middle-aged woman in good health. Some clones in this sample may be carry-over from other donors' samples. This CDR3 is CASSSRAADGSEQFF. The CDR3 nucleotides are TGTGCCAGCAGCTCCCGGGCGGCGGACGGCAGCGAGCAGTTCTTC.